This TCR beta chain was sequenced for a study of blood T cell repertoires in COVID-19. Looking at the study overall: COVID-19 samples, acute and convalescent, were from the United States, Italy and Spain. In each case, the material was cDNA or gDNA derived from T cells, B-cell-depleted T cells, or PBMCs.

As processed by the authors: Researchers report that nucleated cell counts were estimated from reference gene primer amplification. This table comes from immunoSEQ multiplex PCR, and its TCRdb copy is limited to in-frame clones, with some not included. The DNA was the basis for D and trimming; V, J and clone size are from that table. The table records 200,000 to 250,000 clones, roughly 88% of them present only once. Participants' own reports of clinical history determined their cohort assignment. This TCR was sampled from a woman between 45 and 65 years old with acute COVID-19. Sequencing was performed on PBMCs or T cells enriched from blood (not recorded which).

The DNA for the CDR3 is TGTGCCAGCAGCCTCGGGACAGGGATCGGGGAGCTGTTTTTT. Amino acids: CASSLGTGIGELFF. V usage is TRBV11-2 and J usage is TRBJ2-2, with TRBD1 identical over 9 bases. Per germline, CDR1 SGHAT and CDR2 FQNNGV. The length of the CDR3 is 14 residues. J gave up 7 bases and V 5 bases, and 5 bases lay outside the gene matches. Together with reference TRBV11-2 and TRBJ2-2, the CDR3 gives the full variable domain: EAGVAQSPRYKIIEKRQSVAFWCNPISGHATLYWYQQILGQGPKLLIQFQNNGVVDDSQLPKDRFSAERLKGVDSTLKIQPAKLEDSAVYLCASSLGTGIGELFFGEGSRLTVL.